There are many counts of the clone carrying this T cell receptor beta chain. Its specificity is not known. Relative to the germline gene, one junction end is altered; a read error may explain this. This sample stems from a study of T cells after yellow fever vaccination. CDR1 and CDR2 from the germline V gene are SGHRS and YFSETQ. The length of the CDR3 is 14 residues. Study observations and caveats: The booster response re-showed most primary clones: around 95% CD4, approximately 85% CD8.

A process of 5'RACE template switching, which added a universal primer site and UMIs, was used to make TCR cDNA. MiXCR was run by TCRdb on the 5' RACE reads, yielding one entry per CDR3 protein. The repertoire holds 250,000 to 400,000 distinct CDR3 sequences, with approximately 4.3% as singletons. The sequences come from PBMCs, collected 15 days after the yellow fever booster vaccination. The J gene is TRBJ1-1, the V gene TRBV5-1; the D gene is possibly TRBD1 (6 bases). The receptor was derived from a man between 18 and 29 years old who received the YFV17D yellow fever vaccine. The CDR3 loop reads CASSLARGNTEAFF. CDR3 DNA: TGTGCCAGCAGCTTAGCCAGGGGGAACACTGAAGCTTTCTTT. Complete variable domain (other parts from reference TRBV5-1 and TRBJ1-1): KAGVTQTPRYLIKTRGQQVTLSCSPISGHRSVSWYQQTPGQGLQFLFEYFSETQRNKGNFPGRFSGRQFSNSRSEMNVSTLELGDSALYLCASSLARGNTEAFFGQGTRLTVV.